This record looks at one T cell receptor beta chain sequence and its context. What antigen it recognizes has not been identified. No qualities accompany the bases; no much larger clone lies one base away. Within the sample, other DNA sequences also encode this same CDR3. The method behind the library was the immunoSEQ multiplex PCR assay. For the multiplex PCR, a mixture combining 60 forward primers for TCR Vbeta segments and 13 reverse primers for TCR Jbeta segments was used. Amplification of the CDR3 region of rearranged TCR beta genes was performed with a multiplex PCR assay on genomic DNA. The Illumina HiSeq System was used to sequence the amplified TCR beta libraries as 87-base-pair reads. In the source study's methods: Across the 500 to 700 repertoires, a later analysis counted tens of millions of unique TCR beta chains, around 11 million of which were shared by at least two donors. Raw reads were error-corrected and collapsed into unique sequences by a nearest-neighbor algorithm in which closely related sequences were merged to remove PCR and sequencing errors. Alignment of CDR3 sequences to IMGT reference sequences was used to assign V, D and J gene segments. For a sequence to be retained, a match of at least six nucleotides to both a V gene segment and a J gene segment was required. A rearrangement was called productive if the CDR3 had no stop codons and remained in frame with V and J, and every other rearrangement was called non-productive. CDR3 was defined by IMGT convention, running from the second conserved V-encoded cysteine to the conserved J-encoded phenylalanine. The earlier analysis of some 550 of the donors excluded any sequence lacking an unambiguous match to a single V gene segment. An earlier analysis of 587 of the donors classified V segments as functional when productive rearrangements were above 56.7% and as segregating when the standard deviation between donors was above 5%. A statistical classification framework was developed to diagnose cytomegalovirus status using the catalog of TCR beta chain sequences. In a later analysis, V and J genes were assigned by comparing TCR nucleotide sequences against IMGT/GENE-DB human TR gene sequences. The TCRdist pipeline was used in a later analysis to assign CDR3 sequences and most-parsimonious VDJ recombination scenarios. In a later analysis, every TCR beta chain was defined by the combination of its CDR3 amino acid sequence and its V-gene family, and reads without a unique V-gene family were dropped. To address suspected cross-contamination and a sequencing artifact, a later analysis removed roughly 580 highly shared, low-generation-probability nucleotide sequences. A later analysis calculated a clonal expansion index for each public chain from normalized within-repertoire ranks of inferred template counts. A later analysis computed generation probabilities with a VDJ recombination model fitted to out-of-frame rearrangements, and checked the results against IGoR. Hypergeometric tests were used in a later analysis to score TCR-TCR, TCR-HLA and TCR-CMV co-occurrence, with a repertoire-size bias correction applied to the TCR pairs. A later analysis estimated false discovery rates by permuting HLA or CMV assignments 20 times. A later analysis grouped co-occurring TCRs with DBSCAN, adding TCRdist sequence similarity when clustering within HLA-allele-positive subsets. Repertoires with fewer than 30,000 or more than 120,000 public chains were left out of co-occurrence clustering, as were five repertoires with anomalous nucleotide sharing. TCRdb holds this immuneACCESS table with in-frame rearrangements only. Some clones are missing; in checked studies, unresolved V genes explain under half, and the rest has no known cause. The V and J calls and clone size are taken from that table; D and trimming were inferred from the DNA. The sample profile shows over 110,000 clones; about four fifths of them were found once. About 6.8% of the sample goes to the ten largest clones.

The CDR3 contains 14 residues, cysteine and phenylalanine counted. The DNA shown is the 42-base CDR3, in frame from base 1. Trimming leaves V shorter by 3 bases and J shorter by 6 bases, with the junction holding 1 base beyond the gene matches. From a lookup of the germline V gene, CDR1 and CDR2 are MGHRA and YSYEKL. In total, 630 or so healthy bone marrow donors made up the cohort. At the time of sampling, all cohort members were nominally healthy, though unrecorded immune exposures were likely present. The donor tested CMV seropositive, placing the donor among the roughly 270 seropositive members of the cohort. Each donor provided a peripheral blood sample, and peripheral blood mononuclear cells were used for TCR beta sequencing. Genomic DNA was extracted from the blood cell samples with the Qiagen DNeasy Blood Extraction Kit. The sample belongs to a study of cytomegalovirus exposure and HLA in healthy donors (dated by TCRdb to the late 2010s). With respect to the entire study: An earlier analysis of under 600 of the donors reported 276 Gb of sequence data and 117 million unique TCR beta sequences from about 180 million T cells. Using immunosequencing, the study profiled T cell repertoires from 640 or so subjects and related those repertoires to cytomegalovirus serostatus. A later genetic analysis took genome-wide SNP genotypes for about 55% of the 666 donors and used that subset as a discovery cohort. Rather than using new phenotypic data, the later analysis identified candidate immune exposures from TCR beta sequences and from how often those sequences occurred across donors. Along with the 666-subject first cohort, a separate validation cohort of roughly 110 different subjects was used. High-throughput TCR immunosequencing, statistical association of individual TCRs with disease status, and machine learning were combined to predict cytomegalovirus infection status. HLA typing covered class I and class II loci at four-digit resolution. In an earlier analysis of more than 550 of the donors, high-throughput TCR beta sequencing was used to judge whether each TCR beta V gene segment behaved as functional or pseudogenic. All discovery cohort repertoires had been generated on a single sequencing platform. Of the 350 to 450 genotyped donors, over 70% fell in the genetic ancestry cluster associated with self-reported Caucasian donors. An early release that covered more than 550 HLA-typed donors contained around 330 gigabases of sequencing data and 65 million to 100 million unique TCR sequences. Across about 380 genotyped donors of the cohort, an average of approximately 220,000 unique TCR beta nucleotide sequences per donor were sequenced, and roughly a sixth of those sequences were non-productive. Alongside the repertoire data, information on donor age, sex, ethnicity and CMV serostatus was compiled. About five DR-DQ haplotypes were treated as single units for association and clustering because of strong linkage in the cohort. To study patterns of TCR occurrence, a later analysis re-analyzed previously published TCR beta repertoires from just over 650 donors and added high-resolution HLA genotyping. Typing coverage differed by locus: A, B, C, DRB1 and DQB1 were typed in about 629-630 donors, DQA1 in approximately 520, DPA1 in 600 to 610, and DPB1 in around 490. The study was designed to test whether signatures of past pathogen exposure could be identified by cataloging public T cell receptors.

General study outcomes and caveats: Cytomegalovirus status was reported to be diagnosed by the classifier with high specificity and sensitivity in both the original and validation cohorts. In the study, around 160 TCR beta chains were listed as associated with cytomegalovirus. In vitro tests confirmed that a few of the cytomegalovirus-associated TCR beta chains recognize cytomegalovirus antigens. Most TCR sequences were seen in very few donors, while some public TCRs were found in many individuals. A further reported finding was that TCR beta sequences accurately predicted the HLA-A and HLA-B alleles for most subjects in the first cohort. Because HLA typing was missing for some donors at each locus, association tests included only the typed subset. Compared with the roughly 710-donor mean, donors in an Asian-associated ancestry cluster had fewer N-insertions in productive TCRs, according to a later genetic analysis. A cluster of highly shared sequence variants was judged likely to be a technical artifact of the sequencing pipeline. Strong co-occurrence of HLA alleles, especially DR and DQ, made assigning TCR associations to individual alleles difficult. Immune exposure information for the cohort was limited to CMV serostatus. An association between a missense DCLRE1C variant and V-gene and J-gene trimming of TCR beta chains was found in a later genetic analysis and replicated in an independent cohort. The authors suggested that the approach could potentially be extended to other disease states and immunological phenotypes. In a later analysis, most CMV-associated TCR beta chains were found to appear HLA-restricted, with HLA associations seemingly driven largely by CMV exposure. Linkage disequilibrium might explain the correlated functional status among segregating V segments, but an unknown experimental factor could not be excluded. In a later analysis, 16,951 TCR beta sequences were associated with specific HLA alleles at a false discovery rate of 0.05. An earlier analysis of approximately 500 of the donors showed that most TCR beta V segments appeared in productive rearrangements either about 87% or about 30% of the time, which broadly matched IMGT annotations. Because counts were too low, roughly 16 rarely observed V segments, including chromosome 9 orphons, were left out of the earlier analysis of about 620 of the donors. In a later analysis, several top co-occurrence clusters were reported to appear linked to parvovirus B19, influenza, CMV and Epstein-Barr virus. Only TCR beta chains were sequenced in this cohort, and the absence of alpha or paired-chain data limited detectable features. According to a later analysis, TCR association rates differed among HLA loci, with DRB1 alleles showing the most associated TCRs and HLA-C alleles showing the fewest. Some IMGT-functional V segments, including TRBV6-2 and TRBV6-3, could not be distinguished by the 87-base-pair reads and were therefore excluded. Presence/absence analyses assumed roughly uniform sequencing depth across donors, an assumption that may not hold. In a later analysis, HLA-associated TCR beta chains showed more clonal expansion and lower generation probabilities than non-associated chains that were equally common.

This receptor was identified in a woman in her thirties or forties in good health and CMV-seropositive. The sequence is built from TRBV4-1 and TRBJ1-4, with TRBD1 identical over 10 junction bases. The sample comprised PBMCs. The DNA reads as follows: TGCGCCAGCAGCCAGGGGACAGGGGATGAAAAACTGTTTTTT. It translates to CASSQGTGDEKLFF.